This T cell receptor beta chain emerged from a study of blood T cell repertoires in COVID-19. Overall study context: Material from acute and convalescent COVID-19 was sourced from the United States, Italy and Spain. Sample material is recorded as cDNA or gDNA derived from T cells, B-cell-depleted T cells, or PBMCs.

V lost 5 bases and J lost 6, with 21 bases in between. The CDR3 extends over 16 amino acids. Authors' methods: Nucleated cell number was recorded as an estimate derived from reference gene primer amplification. Clones were read by immunoSEQ multiplex PCR, and TCRdb kept only the in-frame ones, dropping some. The D gene and trimming were derived from the DNA, and the V and J assignments and clone size from that table. The sample consists of about 160,000 clones, about 80% of them appearing once. Sequenced input: peripheral blood. V usage is TRBV23-1 and J usage is TRBJ2-3, with D possibly being TRBD1 (6 bases). TRBV23-1 is an open reading frame whose function is uncertain. This TCR came from a man in his 60s with acute or convalescent COVID-19. Here the CDR3 reads CASSRRQAPLVDTQYF. The CDR3 DNA is TGCGCCAGCAGTAGGCGACAGGCCCCGTTAGTCGATACGCAGTATTTT.